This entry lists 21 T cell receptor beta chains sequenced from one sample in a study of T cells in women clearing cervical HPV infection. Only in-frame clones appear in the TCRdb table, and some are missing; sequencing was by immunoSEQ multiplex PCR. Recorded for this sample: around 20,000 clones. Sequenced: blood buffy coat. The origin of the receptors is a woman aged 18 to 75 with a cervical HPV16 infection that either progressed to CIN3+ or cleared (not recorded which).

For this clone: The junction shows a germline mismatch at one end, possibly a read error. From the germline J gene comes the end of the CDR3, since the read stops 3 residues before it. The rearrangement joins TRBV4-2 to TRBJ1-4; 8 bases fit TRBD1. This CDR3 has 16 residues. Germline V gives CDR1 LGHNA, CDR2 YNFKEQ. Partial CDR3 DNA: TGCGCCAGCAGCCAAGAGCAGGGGGCGATTAATGAAAAA. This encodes CASSQEQGAINEK. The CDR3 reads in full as CASSQEQGAINEKLFF.

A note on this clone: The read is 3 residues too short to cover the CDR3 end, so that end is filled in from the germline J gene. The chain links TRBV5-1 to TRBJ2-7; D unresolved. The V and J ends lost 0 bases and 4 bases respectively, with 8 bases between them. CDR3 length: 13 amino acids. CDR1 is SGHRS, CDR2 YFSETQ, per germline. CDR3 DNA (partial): TGCGCCAGCAGCTTGGAGGGCGCTTACGAG. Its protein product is CASSLEGAYE. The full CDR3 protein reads CASSLEGAYEQYF.

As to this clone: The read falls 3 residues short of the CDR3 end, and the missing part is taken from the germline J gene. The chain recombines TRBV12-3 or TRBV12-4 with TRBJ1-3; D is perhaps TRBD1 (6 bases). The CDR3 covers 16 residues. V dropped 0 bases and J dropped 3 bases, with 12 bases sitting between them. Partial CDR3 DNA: TGTGCCAGCAGTTTAGCCTCGGGACACCGTGGAAACACC. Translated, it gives CASSLASGHRGNT. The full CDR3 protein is CASSLASGHRGNTIYF.

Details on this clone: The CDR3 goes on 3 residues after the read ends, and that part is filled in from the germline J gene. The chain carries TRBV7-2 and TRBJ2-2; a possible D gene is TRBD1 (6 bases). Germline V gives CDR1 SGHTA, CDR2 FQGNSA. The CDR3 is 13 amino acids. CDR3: CASSPPGGHRLFF. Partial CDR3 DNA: TGTGCCAGCAGCCCCCCTGGGGGACACCGG.

This CDR3 reads CSAWTDLGYGYTF. CDR3 bases read: TGCAGTGCTTGGACAGATCTTGGCTATGGC. This chain connects TRBV20-1 to TRBJ1-2; tentatively, D is TRBD1 (6 bases). Read data end 3 residues before the CDR3 end; the end is taken from the germline J gene. V lost 5 bases, J lost 4 bases, and 14 bases lay in between. The CDR3 covers 13 residues. Germline CDR1 and CDR2: DFQATT and SNEGSKA (reference sequence).

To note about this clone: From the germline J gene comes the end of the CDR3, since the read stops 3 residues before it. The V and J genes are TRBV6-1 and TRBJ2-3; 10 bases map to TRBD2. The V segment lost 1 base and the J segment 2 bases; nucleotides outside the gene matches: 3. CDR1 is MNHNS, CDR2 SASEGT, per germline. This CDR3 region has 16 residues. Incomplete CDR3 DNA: TGTGCCAGCAGTGAAGAAGCGGGGGGGCTCACAGATACG. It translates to CASSEEAGGLTDT. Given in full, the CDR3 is CASSEEAGGLTDTQYF.

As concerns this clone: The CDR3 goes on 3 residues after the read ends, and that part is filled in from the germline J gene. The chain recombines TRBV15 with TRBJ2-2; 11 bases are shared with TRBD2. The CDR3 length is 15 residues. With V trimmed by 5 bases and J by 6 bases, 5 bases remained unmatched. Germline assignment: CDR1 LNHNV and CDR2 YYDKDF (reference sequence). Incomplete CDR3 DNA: TGTGCCACCAGCCCACGACTAGCGGGGTCCGGGGAG. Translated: CATSPRLAGSGE. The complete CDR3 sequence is CATSPRLAGSGELFF.

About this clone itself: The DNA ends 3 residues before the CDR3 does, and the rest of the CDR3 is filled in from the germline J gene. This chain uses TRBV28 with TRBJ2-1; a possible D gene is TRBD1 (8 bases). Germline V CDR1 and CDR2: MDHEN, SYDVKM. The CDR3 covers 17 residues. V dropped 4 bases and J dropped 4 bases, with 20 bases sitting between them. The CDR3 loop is CASSSKQGGRIYNEQFF. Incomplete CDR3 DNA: TGTGCCAGCAGTTCTAAACAGGGGGGGAGAATATACAATGAG.

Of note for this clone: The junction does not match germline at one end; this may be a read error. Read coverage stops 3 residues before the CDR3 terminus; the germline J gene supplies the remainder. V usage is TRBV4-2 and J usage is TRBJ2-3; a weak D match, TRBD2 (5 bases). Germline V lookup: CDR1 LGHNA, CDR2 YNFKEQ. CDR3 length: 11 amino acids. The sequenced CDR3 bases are TGCGCCAGCAGCCATGAGGGTACG. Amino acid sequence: CASSHEGT. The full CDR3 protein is CASSHEGTQYF.

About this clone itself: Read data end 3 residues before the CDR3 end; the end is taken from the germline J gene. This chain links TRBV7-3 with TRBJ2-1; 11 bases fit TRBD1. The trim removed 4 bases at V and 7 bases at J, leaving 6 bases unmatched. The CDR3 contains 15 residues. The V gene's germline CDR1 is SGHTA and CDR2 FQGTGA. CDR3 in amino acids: CASSSGTGGRNEQFF. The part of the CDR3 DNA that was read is TGTGCCAGCAGCTCAGGGACAGGGGGTCGTAATGAG.

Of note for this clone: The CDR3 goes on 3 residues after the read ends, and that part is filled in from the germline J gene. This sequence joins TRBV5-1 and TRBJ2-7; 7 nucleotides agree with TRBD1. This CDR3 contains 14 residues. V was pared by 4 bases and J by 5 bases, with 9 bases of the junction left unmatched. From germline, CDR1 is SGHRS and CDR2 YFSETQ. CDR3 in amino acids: CASSLQTGQDEQYF. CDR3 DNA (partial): TGCGCCAGCAGCCTCCAGACAGGGCAAGACGAG.

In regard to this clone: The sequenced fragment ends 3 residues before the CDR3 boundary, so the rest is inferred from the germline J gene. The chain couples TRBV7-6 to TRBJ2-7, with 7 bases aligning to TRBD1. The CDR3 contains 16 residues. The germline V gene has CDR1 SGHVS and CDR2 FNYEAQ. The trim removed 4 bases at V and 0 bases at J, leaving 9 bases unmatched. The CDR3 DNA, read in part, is TGTGCCAGCAGCTCTCGACAGGGCACCGCCTCCTACGAG. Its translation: CASSSRQGTASYE. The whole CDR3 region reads CASSSRQGTASYEQYF.

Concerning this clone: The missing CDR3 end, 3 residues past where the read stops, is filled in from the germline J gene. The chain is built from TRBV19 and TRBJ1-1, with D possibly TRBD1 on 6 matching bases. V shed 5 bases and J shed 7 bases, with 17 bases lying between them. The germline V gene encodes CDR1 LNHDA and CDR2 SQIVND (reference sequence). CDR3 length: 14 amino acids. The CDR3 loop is CASSATALGGEAFF. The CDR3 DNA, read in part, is TGTGCCAGTAGTGCGACTGCCTTAGGGGGTGAA.

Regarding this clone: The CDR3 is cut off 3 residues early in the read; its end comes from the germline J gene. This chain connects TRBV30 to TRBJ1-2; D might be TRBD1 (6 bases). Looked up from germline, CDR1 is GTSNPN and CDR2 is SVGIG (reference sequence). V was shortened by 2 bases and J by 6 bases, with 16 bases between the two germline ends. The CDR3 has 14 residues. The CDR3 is CAWSSWAKGDGYTF. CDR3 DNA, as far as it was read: TGTGCCTGGAGTTCGTGGGCTAAGGGGGATGGC.

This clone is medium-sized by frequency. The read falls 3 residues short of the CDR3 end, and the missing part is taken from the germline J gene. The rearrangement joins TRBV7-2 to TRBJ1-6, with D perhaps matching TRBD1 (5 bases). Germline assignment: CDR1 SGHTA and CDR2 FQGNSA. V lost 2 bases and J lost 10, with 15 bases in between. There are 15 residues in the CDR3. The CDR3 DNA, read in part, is TGTGCCAGCAGCTTATTACAGGCCTCCCAATCACCC. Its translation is CASSLLQASQSP. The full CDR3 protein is CASSLLQASQSPLHF. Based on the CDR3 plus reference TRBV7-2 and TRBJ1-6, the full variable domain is GAGVSQSPSNKVTEKGKDVELRCDPISGHTALYWYRQSLGQGLEFLIYFQGNSAPDKSGLPSDRFSAERTGGSVSTLTIQRTQQEDSAVYLCASSLLQASQSPLHFGNGTRLTVT.

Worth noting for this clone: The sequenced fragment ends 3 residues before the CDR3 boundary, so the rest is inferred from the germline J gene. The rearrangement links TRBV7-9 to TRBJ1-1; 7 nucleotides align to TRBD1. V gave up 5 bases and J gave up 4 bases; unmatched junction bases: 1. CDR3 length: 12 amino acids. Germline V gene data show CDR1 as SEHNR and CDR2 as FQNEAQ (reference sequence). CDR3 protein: CASSPGGTEAFF. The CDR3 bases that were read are TGTGCCAGCAGCCCAGGGGGCACTGAA. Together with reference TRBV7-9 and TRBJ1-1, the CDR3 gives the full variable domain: DTGVSQNPRHKITKRGQNVTFRCDPISEHNRLYWYRQTLGQGPEFLTYFQNEAQLEKSRLLSDRFSAERPKGSFSTLEIQRTEQGDSAMYLCASSPGGTEAFFGQGTRLTVV.

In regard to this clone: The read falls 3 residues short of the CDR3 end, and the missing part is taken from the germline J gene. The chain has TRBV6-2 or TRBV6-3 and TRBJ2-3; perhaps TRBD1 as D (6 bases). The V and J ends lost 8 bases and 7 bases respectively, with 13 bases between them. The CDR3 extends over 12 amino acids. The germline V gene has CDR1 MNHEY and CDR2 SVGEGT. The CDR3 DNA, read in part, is TGTGCCAGCGGCTTACAGGGAAATACG. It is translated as CASGLQGNT. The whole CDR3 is CASGLQGNTQYF.

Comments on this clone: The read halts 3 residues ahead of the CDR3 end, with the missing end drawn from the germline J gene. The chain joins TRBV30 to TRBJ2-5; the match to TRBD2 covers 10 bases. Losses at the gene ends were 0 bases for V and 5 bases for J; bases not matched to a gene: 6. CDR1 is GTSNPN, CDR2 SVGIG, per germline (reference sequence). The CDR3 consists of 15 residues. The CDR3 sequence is CAWSVQRGGDETQYF. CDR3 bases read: TGTGCCTGGAGTGTCCAGCGGGGGGGGGACGAGACC.

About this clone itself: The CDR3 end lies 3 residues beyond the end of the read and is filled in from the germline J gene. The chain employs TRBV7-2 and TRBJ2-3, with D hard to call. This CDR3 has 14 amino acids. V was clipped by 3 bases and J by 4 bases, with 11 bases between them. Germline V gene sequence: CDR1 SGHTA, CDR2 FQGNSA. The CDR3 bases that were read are TGTGCCAGCAGCTTTCTATCCACCCCAGATACG. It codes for CASSFLSTPDT. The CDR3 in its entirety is CASSFLSTPDTQYF.

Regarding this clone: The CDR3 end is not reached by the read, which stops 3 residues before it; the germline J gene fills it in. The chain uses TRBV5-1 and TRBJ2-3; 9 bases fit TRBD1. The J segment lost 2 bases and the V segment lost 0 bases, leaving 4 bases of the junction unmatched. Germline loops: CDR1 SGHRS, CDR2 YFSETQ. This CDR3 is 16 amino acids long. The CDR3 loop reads CASSLDWTGATDTQYF. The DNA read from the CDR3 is TGCGCCAGCAGCTTGGATTGGACAGGGGCCACAGATACG.

The CDR3 bases that were read are TGTGCCATCAGTGAGGGCCAGGGGTTGGGC. Protein sequence: CAISEGQGLG. The CDR3, in full, reads CAISEGQGLGYTF. The V and J genes are TRBV10-3 and TRBJ1-2; TRBD1 might be the D (6 bases). The read terminates 3 residues ahead of where the CDR3 ends, so the germline J gene completes it. CDR1 is ENHRY and CDR2 is SYGVKD in the germline V gene. The CDR3 length is 13 residues.